This TCR beta chain was sequenced during a study of CD8 T cells in ankylosing spondylitis. This clonotype showed up just a few times. Its matching antigen is unknown. From germline, CDR1 is SGHTA and CDR2 FQGNSA. This CDR3 region has 14 residues. Trimming shortened V by 1 base and J by 4 bases, and 7 bases separated the two germline ends. Study-level findings and limits: The authors found the disease-linked clones to be CD8+ and relatively rare in peripheral blood. Among TCR beta sequences, a motif of 7 to 9 highly homologous variants appeared characteristic of ankylosing spondylitis blood. Earlier authors reported some of these motif variants in reactive arthritis synovial fluid and blood. According to the report, clones linked to the disease were significantly enriched in matched synovial fluid samples taken from ankylosing spondylitis patients.

In making TCR beta libraries, quantitative 5'-RACE with molecular barcodes was used. In TCRdb, the 5' RACE reads were re-called with MiXCR into one record per CDR3 protein. The sample yields more than 650,000 distinct CDR3 sequences, about 10% seen once. Sample: blood, either unsorted or a sorted T cell fraction (not recorded which). The source is a male donor with ankylosing spondylitis. The chain carries TRBV7-2 and TRBJ1-4; D call uncertain. The CDR3 here is CASSLGGDNEKLFF. In DNA, the CDR3 is TGTGCCAGCAGCTTAGGAGGAGATAATGAAAAACTGTTTTTT. Looking up the rest from reference TRBV7-2 and TRBJ1-4 gives the full variable domain: GAGVSQSPSNKVTEKGKDVELRCDPISGHTALYWYRQSLGQGLEFLIYFQGNSAPDKSGLPSDRFSAERTGGSVSTLTIQRTQQEDSAVYLCASSLGGDNEKLFFGSGTQLSVL.